This T cell receptor beta chain appears in the sequencing data of a study of blood T cell repertoires in COVID-19 (dated by TCRdb to 2019 to 2021). About the investigation overall: Samples covering the acute and convalescent phases of COVID-19 were provided by collaborators in the United States, Italy and Spain. The material from the prospective study consisted of cDNA or gDNA derived from T cells, B-cell-depleted T cells, or PBMCs. Subjects who had been exposed to COVID-19, were actively infected with it, or had recovered from it provided the deeply sampled blood TCRbeta repertoires that made up the dataset. The repertoires were made available in a free public database intended to serve as a resource for research on the immune response to SARS-CoV-2. Samples came from the ongoing ImmuneRACE study (first 160 participants) plus 1,254 subjects from 6 global collaborators. Nearly every sample came with metadata listing a de-identified subject ID, COVID-19 status, age in years and sex. HLA class I and class II types, where available, came from metadata supplied by the sample provider rather than from assay-based typing.

The CDR3 covers 17 residues, taking in both the cysteine and the phenylalanine. The read is trimmed to its CDR3 DNA, 51 bases read in frame from base 1. CDR1 and CDR2 are drawn from the germline V gene (reference sequence): SGHNT, YYREEE. V trim: 0 bases; J trim: 7 bases; unmatched bases: 16. The immunoSEQ Assay, a bias-controlled multiplex PCR, was used to amplify TCRbeta CDR3 regions from genomic DNA. In the original analysis: The number of nucleated cells in each sample was estimated from the amplification of reference gene primers within the assay. To quantify the absolute abundance of each unique TCRbeta CDR3 rearrangement, sequence reads were collapsed and filtered. For each sample, productive Simpson clonality was calculated as the square root of Simpson's diversity index across productive rearrangements. Not all clones reach the TCRdb copy of this immuneACCESS table, which keeps in-frame sequences only. Checked studies attribute under half of the gap to unresolved V genes and leave the rest unexplained. From that table come the V and J calls and clone size; the DNA was used to work out D and trimming. In this sample the table shows around 72,000 clones, 75% to 85% of which occur a single time. The ten biggest clones cover 20% of the sample.

About this clone: Its antigen remains unidentified. No quality values exist for individual bases; no much larger clone is one base distant.

General study outcomes and caveats: How much clinical and demographic metadata was included differed by source and by participant, and the metadata was provided uncurated.

Each collaborating institution followed its own protocols to collect whole blood in K2EDTA tubes. For TCRbeta analysis, collaborator samples were shipped as frozen whole blood, as isolated PBMCs, or as DNA extracted from either sample type. The TCR originated in a woman aged 70-85 years with acute or convalescent COVID-19. This sequence uses TRBV5-4 and TRBJ2-7; 7 central bases correspond to TRBD2. Sequencing input: peripheral blood. The DNA sequence reads TGTGCCAGCAGCTTGGCCGAGTCGGCTAGCGGAGGTAGGGAGCAGTACTTC. This codes for CASSLAESASGGREQYF.